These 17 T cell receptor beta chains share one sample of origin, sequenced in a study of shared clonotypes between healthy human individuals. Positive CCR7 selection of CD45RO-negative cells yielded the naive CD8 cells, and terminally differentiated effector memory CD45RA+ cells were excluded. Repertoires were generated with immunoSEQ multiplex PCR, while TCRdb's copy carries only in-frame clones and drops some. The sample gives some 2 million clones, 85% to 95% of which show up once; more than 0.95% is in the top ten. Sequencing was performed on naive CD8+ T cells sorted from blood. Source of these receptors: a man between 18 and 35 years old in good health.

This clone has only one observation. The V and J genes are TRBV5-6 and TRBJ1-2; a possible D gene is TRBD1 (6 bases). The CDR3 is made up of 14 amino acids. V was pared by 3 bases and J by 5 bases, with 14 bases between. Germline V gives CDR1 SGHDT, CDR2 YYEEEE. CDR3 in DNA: TGTGCCAGCAGCTCGTCGACAGGTCCATATGGCTACACCTTC. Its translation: CASSSSTGPYGYTF.

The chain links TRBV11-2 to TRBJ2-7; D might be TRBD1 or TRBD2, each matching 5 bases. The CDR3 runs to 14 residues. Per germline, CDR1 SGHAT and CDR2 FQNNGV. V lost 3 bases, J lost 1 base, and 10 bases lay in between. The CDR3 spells CASSFRDGSYEQYF. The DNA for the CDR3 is TGTGCCAGCAGCTTCCGGGACGGGTCCTACGAGCAGTACTTC.

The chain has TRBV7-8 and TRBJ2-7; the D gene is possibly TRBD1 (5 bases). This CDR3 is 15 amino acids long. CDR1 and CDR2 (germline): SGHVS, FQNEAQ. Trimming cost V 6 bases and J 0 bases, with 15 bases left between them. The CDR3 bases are TGTGCCAGCAGTTTTGGGGCCCTGAGCTCCTACGAGCAGTACTTC. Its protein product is CASSFGALSSYEQYF.

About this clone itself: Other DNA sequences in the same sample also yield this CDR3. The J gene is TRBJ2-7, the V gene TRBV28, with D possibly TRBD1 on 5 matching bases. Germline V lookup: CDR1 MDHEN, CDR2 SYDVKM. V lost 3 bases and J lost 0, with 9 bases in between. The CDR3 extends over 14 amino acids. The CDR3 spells CASSLGRSSYEQYF. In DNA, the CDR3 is TGTGCCAGCAGTTTGGGGCGGAGCTCCTACGAGCAGTACTTC.

In DNA form, the CDR3 reads TGTGCCAGTAGTACAACGGGAGGGCCCAAACTGTACAATGAGCAGTTCTTC. It is translated as CASSTTGGPKLYNEQFF. This sequence joins TRBV19 and TRBJ2-1, with TRBD2 matching 8 bases. Trimming removed 4 bases from V and 4 bases from J; junction bases left unmatched: 12. Germline assignment: CDR1 LNHDA and CDR2 SQIVND (reference sequence). The CDR3 has 17 residues.

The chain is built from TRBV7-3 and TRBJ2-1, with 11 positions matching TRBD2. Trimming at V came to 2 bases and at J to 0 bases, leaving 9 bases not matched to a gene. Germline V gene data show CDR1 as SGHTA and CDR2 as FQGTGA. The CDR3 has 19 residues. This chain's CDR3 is CASSLLAGGQRSSYNEQFF. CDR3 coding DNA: TGTGCCAGCAGCTTACTAGCGGGGGGCCAAAGGAGCTCCTACAATGAGCAGTTCTTC.

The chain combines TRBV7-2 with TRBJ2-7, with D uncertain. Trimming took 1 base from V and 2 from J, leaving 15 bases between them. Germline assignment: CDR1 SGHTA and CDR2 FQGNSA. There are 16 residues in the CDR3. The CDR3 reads CASSLEFLGFTYEQYF. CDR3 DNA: TGTGCCAGCAGCTTAGAGTTCCTGGGCTTCACCTACGAGCAGTACTTC.

The CDR3 DNA is TGTGCCAGCAGTTACCTCCCGACAGTTTCGGATGGCTACACCTTC. Translated: CASSYLPTVSDGYTF. The J gene is TRBJ1-2, the V gene TRBV6-5, with D perhaps matching TRBD1 (5 bases). The germline V gene encodes CDR1 MNHEY and CDR2 SVGAGI. V lost 2 bases and J lost 6, with 16 bases in between. The length of the CDR3 is 15 residues.

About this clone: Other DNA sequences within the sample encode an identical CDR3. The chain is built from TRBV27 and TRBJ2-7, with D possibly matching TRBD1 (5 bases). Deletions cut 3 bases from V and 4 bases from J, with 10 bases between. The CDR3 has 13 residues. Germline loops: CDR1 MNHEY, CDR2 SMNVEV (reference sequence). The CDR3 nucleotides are TGTGCCAGCAGTTTCCAGGGAAGTTACGAGCAGTACTTC. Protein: CASSFQGSYEQYF.

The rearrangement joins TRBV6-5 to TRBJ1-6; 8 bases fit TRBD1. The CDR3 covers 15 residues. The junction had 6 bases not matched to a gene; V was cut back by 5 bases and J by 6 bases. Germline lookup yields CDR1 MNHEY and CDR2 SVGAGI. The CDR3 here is CASSAGQGVNSPLHF. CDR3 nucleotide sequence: TGTGCCAGCAGTGCCGGACAGGGCGTTAATTCACCCCTCCACTTT.

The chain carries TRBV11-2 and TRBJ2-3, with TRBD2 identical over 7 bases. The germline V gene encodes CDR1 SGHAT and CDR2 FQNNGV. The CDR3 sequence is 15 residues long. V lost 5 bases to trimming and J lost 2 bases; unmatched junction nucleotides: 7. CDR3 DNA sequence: TGTGCCAGCAGCCGATCTAGCGGTCCCACAGATACGCAGTATTTT. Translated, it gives CASSRSSGPTDTQYF.

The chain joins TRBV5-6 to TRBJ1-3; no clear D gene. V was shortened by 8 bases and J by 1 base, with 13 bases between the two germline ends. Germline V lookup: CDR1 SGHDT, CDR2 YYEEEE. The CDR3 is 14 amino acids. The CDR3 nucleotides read TGTGCCAGTTTTTCCCGTATTTCTGGAAACACCATATATTTT. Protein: CASFSRISGNTIYF.

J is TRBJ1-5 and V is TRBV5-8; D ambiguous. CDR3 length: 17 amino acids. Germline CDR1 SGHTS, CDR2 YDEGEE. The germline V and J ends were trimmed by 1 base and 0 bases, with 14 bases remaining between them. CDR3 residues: CASSLRLTDHSNQPQHF. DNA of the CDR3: TGTGCCAGCAGCTTGAGGCTTACAGATCATAGCAATCAGCCCCAGCATTTT.

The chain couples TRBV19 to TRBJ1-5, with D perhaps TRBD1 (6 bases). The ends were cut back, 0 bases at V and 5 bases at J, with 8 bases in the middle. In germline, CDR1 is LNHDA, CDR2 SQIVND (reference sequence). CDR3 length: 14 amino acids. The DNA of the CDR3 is TGTGCCAGTAGTATAGAGAGGGGGGATCAGCCCCAGCATTTT. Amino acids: CASSIERGDQPQHF.

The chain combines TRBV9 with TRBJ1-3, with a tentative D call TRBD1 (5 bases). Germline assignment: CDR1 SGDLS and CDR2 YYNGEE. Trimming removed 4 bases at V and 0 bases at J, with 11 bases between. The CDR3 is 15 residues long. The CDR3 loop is CASSPDSGSGNTIYF. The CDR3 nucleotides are TGTGCCAGCAGCCCTGACAGCGGCTCTGGAAACACCATATATTTT.

This CDR3 is CASKGNTEAFF. As DNA, the CDR3 is TGTGCCAGTAAGGGGAACACTGAAGCTTTCTTT. The chain combines TRBV19 with TRBJ1-1; no clear D. The CDR3 loop spans 11 amino acids. V was trimmed by 7 bases and J by 1 base, leaving 4 bases between them. Per the germline V gene, CDR1 is LNHDA and CDR2 is SQIVND (reference sequence).

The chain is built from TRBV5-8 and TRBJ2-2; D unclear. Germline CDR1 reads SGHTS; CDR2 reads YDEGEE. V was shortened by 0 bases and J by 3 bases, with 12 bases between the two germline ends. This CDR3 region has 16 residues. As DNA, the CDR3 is TGTGCCAGCAGCTTGGCTGGCATAGAACACACCGGGGAGCTGTTTTTT. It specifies CASSLAGIEHTGELFF.